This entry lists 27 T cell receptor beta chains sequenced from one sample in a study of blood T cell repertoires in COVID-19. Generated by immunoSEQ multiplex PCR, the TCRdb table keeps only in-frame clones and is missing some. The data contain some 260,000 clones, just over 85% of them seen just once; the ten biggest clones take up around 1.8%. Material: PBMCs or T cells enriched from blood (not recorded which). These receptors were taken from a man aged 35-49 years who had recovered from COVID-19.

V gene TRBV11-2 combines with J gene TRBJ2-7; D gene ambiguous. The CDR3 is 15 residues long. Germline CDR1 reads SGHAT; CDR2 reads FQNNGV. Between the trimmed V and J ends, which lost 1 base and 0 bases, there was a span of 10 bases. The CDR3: CASSLVTSSSYEQYF. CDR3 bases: TGTGCCAGCAGCTTAGTCACCTCGAGCTCCTACGAGCAGTACTTC.

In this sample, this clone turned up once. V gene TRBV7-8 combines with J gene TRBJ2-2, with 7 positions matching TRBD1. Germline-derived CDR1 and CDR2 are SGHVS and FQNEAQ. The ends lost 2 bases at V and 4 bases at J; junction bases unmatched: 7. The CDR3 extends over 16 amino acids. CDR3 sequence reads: CASSLTGAGGTGELFF. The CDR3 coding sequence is TGTGCCAGCAGCTTAACCGGCGCAGGGGGCACCGGGGAGCTGTTTTTT.

CDR3 region: CASTVQENTGELFF. In DNA, the CDR3 is TGTGCCAGTACAGTACAGGAAAACACCGGGGAGCTGTTTTTT. The J gene is TRBJ2-2, the V gene TRBV19, with D perhaps matching TRBD1 (5 bases). The CDR3 contains 14 residues. Germline V gives CDR1 LNHDA, CDR2 SQIVND (reference sequence). V was trimmed by 7 bases and J by 2 bases, leaving 11 bases between them. The full variable domain, completed using reference TRBV19 and TRBJ2-2, is DGGITQSPKYLFRKEGQNVTLSCEQNLNHDAMYWYRQDPGQGLRLIYYSQIVNDFQKGDIAEGYSVSREKKESFPLTVTSAQKNPTAFYLCASTVQENTGELFFGEGSRLTVL.

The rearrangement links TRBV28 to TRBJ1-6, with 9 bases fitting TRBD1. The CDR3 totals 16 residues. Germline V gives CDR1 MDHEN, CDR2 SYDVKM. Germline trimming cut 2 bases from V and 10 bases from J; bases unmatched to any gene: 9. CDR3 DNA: TGTGCCAGCAGTTTAGAATGGACAGGGGCGATGTCACCCCTCCACTTT. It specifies CASSLEWTGAMSPLHF.

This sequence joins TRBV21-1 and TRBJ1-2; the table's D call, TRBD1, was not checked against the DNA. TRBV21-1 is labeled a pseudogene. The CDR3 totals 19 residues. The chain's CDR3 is CASSPRPIKGAGQGGGYTF. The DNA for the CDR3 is TGTGCCAGCAGCCCACGACCCATAAAAGGGGCAGGACAGGGTGGAGGCTACACCTTC.

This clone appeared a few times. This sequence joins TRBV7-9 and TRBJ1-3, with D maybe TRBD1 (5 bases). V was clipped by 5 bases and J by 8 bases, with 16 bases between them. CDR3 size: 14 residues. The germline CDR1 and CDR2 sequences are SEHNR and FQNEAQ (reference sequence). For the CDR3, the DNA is TGTGCCAGCAGCCCCCGCAGGGTCGCGGACACCATATATTTT. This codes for CASSPRRVADTIYF.

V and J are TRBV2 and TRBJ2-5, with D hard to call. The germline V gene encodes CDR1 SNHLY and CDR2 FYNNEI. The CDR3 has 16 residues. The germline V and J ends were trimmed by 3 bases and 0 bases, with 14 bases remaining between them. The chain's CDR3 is CASSDIQRAYQETQYF. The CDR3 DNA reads TGTGCCAGCAGTGACATCCAGCGAGCGTACCAAGAGACCCAGTACTTC.

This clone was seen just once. The CDR3 is CASSLPGEQFF. Here the CDR3 DNA reads TGTGCCAGCAGCTTGCCAGGGGAGCAGTTCTTC. The chain uses TRBV7-9 and TRBJ2-1; possibly TRBD1 for D (5 bases). Trimming pared 3 bases from V and 10 bases from J, leaving 7 bases between. The CDR3 spans 11 residues. Germline CDR1 SEHNR, CDR2 FQNEAQ (reference sequence).

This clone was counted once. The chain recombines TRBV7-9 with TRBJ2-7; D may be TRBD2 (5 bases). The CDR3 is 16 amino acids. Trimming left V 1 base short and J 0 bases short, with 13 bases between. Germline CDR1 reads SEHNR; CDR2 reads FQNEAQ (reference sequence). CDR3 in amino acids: CASSLDPPGDSYEQYF. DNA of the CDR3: TGTGCCAGCAGCTTAGATCCCCCCGGGGACTCCTACGAGCAGTACTTC.

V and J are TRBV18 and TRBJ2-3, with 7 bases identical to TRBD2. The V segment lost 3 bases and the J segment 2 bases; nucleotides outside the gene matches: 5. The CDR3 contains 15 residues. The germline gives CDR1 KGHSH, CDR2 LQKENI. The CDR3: CASSPRSGDTDTQYF. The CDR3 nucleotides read TGTGCCAGCTCACCGCGGAGCGGGGACACAGATACGCAGTATTTT. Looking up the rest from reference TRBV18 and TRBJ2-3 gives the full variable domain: NAGVMQNPRHLVRRRGQEARLRCSPMKGHSHVYWYRQLPEEGLKFMVYLQKENIIDESGMPKERFSAEFPKEGPSILRIQQVVRGDSAAYFCASSPRSGDTDTQYFGPGTRLTVL.

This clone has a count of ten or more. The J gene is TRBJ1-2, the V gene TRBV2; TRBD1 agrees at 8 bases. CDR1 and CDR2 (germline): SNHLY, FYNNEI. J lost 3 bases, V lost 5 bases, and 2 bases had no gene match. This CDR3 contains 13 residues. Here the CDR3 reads CASSLTGDYGYTF. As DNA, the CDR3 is TGTGCCAGCAGTTTGACAGGGGACTATGGCTACACCTTC. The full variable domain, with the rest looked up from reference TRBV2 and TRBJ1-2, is EPEVTQTPSHQVTQMGQEVILRCVPISNHLYFYWYRQILGQKVEFLVSFYNNEISEKSEIFDDQFSVERPDGSNFTLKIRSTKLEDSAMYFCASSLTGDYGYTFGSGTRLTVV.

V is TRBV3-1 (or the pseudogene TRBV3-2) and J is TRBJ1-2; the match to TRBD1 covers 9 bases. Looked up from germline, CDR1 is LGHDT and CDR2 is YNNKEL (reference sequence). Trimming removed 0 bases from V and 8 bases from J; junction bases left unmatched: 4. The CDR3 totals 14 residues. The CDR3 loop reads CASSQEDRGGGYTF. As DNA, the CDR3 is TGTGCCAGCAGCCAAGAGGACAGGGGCGGAGGCTACACCTTC.

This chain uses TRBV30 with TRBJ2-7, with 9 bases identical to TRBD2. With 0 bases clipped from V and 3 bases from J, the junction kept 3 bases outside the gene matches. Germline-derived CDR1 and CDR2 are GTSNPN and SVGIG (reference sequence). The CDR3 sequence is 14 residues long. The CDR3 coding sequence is TGTGCCTGGAGTGTGGGACTAGCTAACTACGAGCAGTACTTC. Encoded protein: CAWSVGLANYEQYF.

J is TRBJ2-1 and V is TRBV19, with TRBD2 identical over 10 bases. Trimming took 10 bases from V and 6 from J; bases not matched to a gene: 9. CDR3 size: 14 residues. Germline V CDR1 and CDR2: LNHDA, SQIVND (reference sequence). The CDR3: CATLTGTSANEQFF. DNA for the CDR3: TGTGCCACCCTAACCGGGACTAGCGCCAATGAGCAGTTCTTC. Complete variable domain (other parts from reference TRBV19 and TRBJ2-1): DGGITQSPKYLFRKEGQNVTLSCEQNLNHDAMYWYRQDPGQGLRLIYYSQIVNDFQKGDIAEGYSVSREKKESFPLTVTSAQKNPTAFYLCATLTGTSANEQFFGPGTRLTVL.

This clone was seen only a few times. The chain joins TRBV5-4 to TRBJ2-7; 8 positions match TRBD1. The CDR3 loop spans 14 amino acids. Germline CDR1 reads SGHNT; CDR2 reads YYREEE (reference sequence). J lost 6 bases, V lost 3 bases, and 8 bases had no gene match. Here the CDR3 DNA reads TGTGCCAGCAGCTCCCGGGACAGGTCATCCGAGCAGTACTTC. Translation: CASSSRDRSSEQYF. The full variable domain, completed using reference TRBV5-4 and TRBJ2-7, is ETGVTQSPTHLIKTRGQQVTLRCSSQSGHNTVSWYQQALGQGPQFIFQYYREEENGRGNFPPRFSGLQFPNYSSELNVNALELDDSALYLCASSSRDRSSEQYFGPGTRLTVT.

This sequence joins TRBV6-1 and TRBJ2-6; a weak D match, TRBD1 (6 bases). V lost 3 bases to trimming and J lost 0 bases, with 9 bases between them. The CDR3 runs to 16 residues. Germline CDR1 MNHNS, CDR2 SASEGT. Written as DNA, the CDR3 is TGTGCCAGCAGTGACAGGGGAGACTCTGGGGCCAACGTCCTGACTTTC. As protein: CASSDRGDSGANVLTF.

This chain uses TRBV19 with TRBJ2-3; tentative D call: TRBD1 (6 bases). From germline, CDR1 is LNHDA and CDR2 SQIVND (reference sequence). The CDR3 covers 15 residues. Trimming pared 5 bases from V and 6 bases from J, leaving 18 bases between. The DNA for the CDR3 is TGTGCCAGTAGTCCTTGGCAGGGGTACTCCGATACGCAGTATTTT. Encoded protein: CASSPWQGYSDTQYF.

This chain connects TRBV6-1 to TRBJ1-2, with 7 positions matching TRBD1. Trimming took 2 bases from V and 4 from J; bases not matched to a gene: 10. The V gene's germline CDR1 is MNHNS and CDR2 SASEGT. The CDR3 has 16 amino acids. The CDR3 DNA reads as TGTGCCAGCAGTGAATTCTACAGGGGCACTTTCTATGGCTACACCTTC. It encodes CASSEFYRGTFYGYTF.

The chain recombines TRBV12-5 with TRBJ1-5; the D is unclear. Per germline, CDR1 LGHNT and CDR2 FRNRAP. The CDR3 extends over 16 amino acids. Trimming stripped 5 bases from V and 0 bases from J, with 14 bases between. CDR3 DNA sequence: TGTGCTAGTGGTACCTCCGGCGGACTTAGCAATCAGCCCCAGCATTTT. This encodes CASGTSGGLSNQPQHF.

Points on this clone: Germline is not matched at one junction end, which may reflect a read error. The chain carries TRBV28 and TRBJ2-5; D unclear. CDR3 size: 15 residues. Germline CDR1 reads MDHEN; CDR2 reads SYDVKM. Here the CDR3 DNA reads TGTGCCAGCGGTTTGACAAATGGCGCGCAAGAGACCCAGTACTTC. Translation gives CASGLTNGAQETQYF.

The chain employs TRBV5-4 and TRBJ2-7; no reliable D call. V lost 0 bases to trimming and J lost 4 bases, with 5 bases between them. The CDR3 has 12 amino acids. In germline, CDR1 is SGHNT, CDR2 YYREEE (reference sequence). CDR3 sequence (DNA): TGTGCCAGCAGCTTGGTCGGGTACGAGCAGTACTTC. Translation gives CASSLVGYEQYF.

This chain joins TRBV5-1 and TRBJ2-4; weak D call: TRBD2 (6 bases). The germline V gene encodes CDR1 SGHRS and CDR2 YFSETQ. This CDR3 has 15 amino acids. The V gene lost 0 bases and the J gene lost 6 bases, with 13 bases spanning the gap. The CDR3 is CASSLGGGAGNIQYF. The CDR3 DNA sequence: TGCGCCAGCAGCTTGGGAGGCGGGGCGGGAAACATTCAGTACTTC.

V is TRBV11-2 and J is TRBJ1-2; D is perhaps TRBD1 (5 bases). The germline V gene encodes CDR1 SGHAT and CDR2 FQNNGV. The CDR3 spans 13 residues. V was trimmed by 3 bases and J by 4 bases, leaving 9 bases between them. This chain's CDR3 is CASSLWRGYGYTF. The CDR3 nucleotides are TGTGCCAGCAGCTTGTGGAGGGGCTATGGCTACACCTTC.

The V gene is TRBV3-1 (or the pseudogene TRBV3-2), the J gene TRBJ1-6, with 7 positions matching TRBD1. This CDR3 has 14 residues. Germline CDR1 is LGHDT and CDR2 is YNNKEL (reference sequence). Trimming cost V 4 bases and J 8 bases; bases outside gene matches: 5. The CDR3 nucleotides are TGTGCCAGCAGCCCAGACAGGGTCGATTCACCCCTCCACTTT. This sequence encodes CASSPDRVDSPLHF.

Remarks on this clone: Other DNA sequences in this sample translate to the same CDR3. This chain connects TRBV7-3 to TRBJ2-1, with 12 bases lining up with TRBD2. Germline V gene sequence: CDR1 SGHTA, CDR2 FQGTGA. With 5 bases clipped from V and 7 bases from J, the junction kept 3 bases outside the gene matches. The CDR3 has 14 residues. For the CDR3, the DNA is TGTGCCAGCAGCCTAGGACTAGCGGGGAATGAGCAGTTCTTC. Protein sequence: CASSLGLAGNEQFF.

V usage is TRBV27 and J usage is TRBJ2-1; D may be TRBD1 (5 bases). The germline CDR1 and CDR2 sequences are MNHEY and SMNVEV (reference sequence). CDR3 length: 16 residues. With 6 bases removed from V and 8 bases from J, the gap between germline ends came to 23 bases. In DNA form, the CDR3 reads TGTGCCAGCAGCCCATTACAGGAGCAGGGTCCCGATGAGCAGTTCTTC. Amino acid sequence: CASSPLQEQGPDEQFF.

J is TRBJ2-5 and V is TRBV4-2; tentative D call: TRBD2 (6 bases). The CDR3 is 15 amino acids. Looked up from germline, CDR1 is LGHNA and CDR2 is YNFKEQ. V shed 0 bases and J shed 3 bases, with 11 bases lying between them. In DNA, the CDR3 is TGTGCCAGCAGCCAAGATGGGGGGATGGAAGAGACCCAGTACTTC. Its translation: CASSQDGGMEETQYF.